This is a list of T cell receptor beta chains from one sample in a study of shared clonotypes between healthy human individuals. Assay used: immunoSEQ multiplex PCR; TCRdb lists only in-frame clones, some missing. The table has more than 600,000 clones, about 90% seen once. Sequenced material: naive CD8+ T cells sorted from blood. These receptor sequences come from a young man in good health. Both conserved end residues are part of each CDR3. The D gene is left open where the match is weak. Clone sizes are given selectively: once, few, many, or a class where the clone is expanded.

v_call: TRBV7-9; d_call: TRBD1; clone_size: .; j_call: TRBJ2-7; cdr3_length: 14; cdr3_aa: CASSFSWTGNEQYF; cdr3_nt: TGTGCCAGCAGCTTCTCCTGGACAGGGAACGAGCAGTACTTC
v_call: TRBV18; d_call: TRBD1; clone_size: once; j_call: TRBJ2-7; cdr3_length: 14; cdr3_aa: CASSRTGGLYEQYF; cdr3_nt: TGTGCCAGCTCACGCACAGGGGGCCTTTACGAGCAGTACTTC
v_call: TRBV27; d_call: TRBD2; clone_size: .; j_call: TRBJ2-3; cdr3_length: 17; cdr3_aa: CASSPPGLAGVWDTQYF; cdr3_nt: TGTGCCAGCAGCCCCCCCGGGCTAGCGGGAGTGTGGGATACGCAGTATTTT
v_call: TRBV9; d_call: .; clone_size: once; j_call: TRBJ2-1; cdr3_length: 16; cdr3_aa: CASSPRPFGRGNEQFF; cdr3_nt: TGTGCCAGCAGCCCCCGCCCGTTCGGAAGGGGCAATGAGCAGTTCTTC
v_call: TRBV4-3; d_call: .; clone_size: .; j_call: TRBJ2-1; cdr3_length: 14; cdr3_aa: CASSQDRGPNEQFF; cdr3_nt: TGCGCCAGCAGCCAAGATAGGGGTCCCAATGAGCAGTTCTTC
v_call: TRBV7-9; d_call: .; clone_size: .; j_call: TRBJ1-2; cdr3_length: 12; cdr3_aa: CASSPHHFGYTF; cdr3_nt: TGTGCCAGCAGCCCCCATCACTTTGGCTACACCTTC
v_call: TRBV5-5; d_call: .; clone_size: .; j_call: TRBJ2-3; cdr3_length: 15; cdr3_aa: CASSSPSENTDTQYF; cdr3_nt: TGTGCCAGCAGCTCCCCTAGCGAGAACACAGATACGCAGTATTTT
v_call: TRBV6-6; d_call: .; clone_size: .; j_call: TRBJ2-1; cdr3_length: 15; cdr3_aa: CASSKPGPPEDEQFF; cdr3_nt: TGTGCCAGCAGTAAACCGGGACCACCCGAGGATGAGCAGTTCTTC
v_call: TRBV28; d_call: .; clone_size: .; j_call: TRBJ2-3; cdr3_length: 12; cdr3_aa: CASSSWEDTQYF; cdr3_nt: TGTGCCAGCAGTTCCTGGGAAGATACGCAGTATTTT
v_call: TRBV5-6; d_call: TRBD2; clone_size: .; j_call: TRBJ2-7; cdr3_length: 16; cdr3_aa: CASTSGRAIGSYEQYF; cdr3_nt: TGTGCCAGCACTAGCGGGAGGGCCATAGGCTCCTACGAGCAGTACTTC
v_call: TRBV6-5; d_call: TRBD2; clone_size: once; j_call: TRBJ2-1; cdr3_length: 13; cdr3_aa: CASGLAQYNEQFF; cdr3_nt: TGTGCCAGCGGACTAGCGCAGTACAATGAGCAGTTCTTC
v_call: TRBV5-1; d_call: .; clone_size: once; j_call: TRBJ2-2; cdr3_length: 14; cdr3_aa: CAGAPVTNTGELFF; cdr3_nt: TGCGCCGGGGCCCCGGTGACGAACACCGGGGAGCTGTTTTTT